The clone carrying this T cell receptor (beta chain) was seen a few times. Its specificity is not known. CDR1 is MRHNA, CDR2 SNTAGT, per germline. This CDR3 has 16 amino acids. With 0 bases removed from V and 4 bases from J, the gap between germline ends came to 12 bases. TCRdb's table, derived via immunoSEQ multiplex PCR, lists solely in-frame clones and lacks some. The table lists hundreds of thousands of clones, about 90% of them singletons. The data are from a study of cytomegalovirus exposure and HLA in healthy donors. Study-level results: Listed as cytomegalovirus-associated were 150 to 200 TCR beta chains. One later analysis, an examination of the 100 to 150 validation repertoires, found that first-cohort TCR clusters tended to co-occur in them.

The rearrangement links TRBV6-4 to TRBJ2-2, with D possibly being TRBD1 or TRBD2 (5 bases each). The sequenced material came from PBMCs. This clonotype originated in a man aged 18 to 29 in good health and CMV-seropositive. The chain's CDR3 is CASSDSGREGTGELFF. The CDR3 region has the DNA TGTGCCAGCAGTGACTCGGGACGGGAAGGCACCGGGGAGCTGTTTTTT.